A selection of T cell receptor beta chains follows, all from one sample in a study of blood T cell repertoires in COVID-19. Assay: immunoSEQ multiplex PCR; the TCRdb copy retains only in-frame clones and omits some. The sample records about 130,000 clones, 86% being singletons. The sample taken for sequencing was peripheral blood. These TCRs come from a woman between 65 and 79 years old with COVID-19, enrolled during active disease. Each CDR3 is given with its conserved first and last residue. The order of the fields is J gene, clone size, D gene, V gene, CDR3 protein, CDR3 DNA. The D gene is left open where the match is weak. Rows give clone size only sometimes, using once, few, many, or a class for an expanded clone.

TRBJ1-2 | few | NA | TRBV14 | CASSQVQGPGGYTF | TGTGCCAGCAGCCAAGTTCAGGGGCCCGGGGGCTACACCTTC
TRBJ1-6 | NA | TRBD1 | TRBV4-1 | CASSPPTGDNSPLHF | TGCGCCAGCAGCCCCCCGACAGGGGATAATTCACCCCTCCACTTT
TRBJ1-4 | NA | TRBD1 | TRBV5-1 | CASSWATGARSNEKLFF | TGCGCCAGCAGCTGGGCGACAGGGGCTCGAAGTAATGAAAAACTGTTTTTT
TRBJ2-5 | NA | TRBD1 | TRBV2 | CASSADRGLGETQYF | TGTGCCAGCAGCGCCGACAGGGGCTTAGGGGAGACCCAGTACTTC
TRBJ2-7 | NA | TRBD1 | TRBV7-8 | CASTPAGTGAYEQYF | TGTGCCAGCACCCCCGCCGGGACAGGGGCCTACGAGCAGTACTTC
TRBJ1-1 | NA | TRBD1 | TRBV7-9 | CASSLGQGWTEAFF | TGTGCCAGCAGCCTCGGACAGGGGTGGACTGAAGCTTTCTTT
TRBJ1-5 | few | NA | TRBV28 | CGARAGNQPQHF | TGTGGCGCGCGGGCGGGCAATCAGCCCCAGCATTTT
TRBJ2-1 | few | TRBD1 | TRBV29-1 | CSVRQGVGTYNEQFF | TGCAGCGTTAGACAGGGAGTTGGGACCTACAATGAGCAGTTCTTC
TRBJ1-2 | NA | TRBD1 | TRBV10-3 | CAINGGDGTGTYGYTF | TGTGCCATCAACGGAGGAGATGGGACAGGGACGTATGGCTACACCTTC
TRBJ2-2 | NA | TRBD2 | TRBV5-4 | CASSLPAGGNTGELFF | TGTGCCAGCAGCCTGCCAGCGGGGGGGAACACCGGGGAGCTGTTTTTT
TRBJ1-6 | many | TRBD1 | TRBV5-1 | CASSLDPGQKNSPLHF | TGCGCCAGCAGCCTTGACCCGGGACAGAAGAATTCACCCCTCCACTTT
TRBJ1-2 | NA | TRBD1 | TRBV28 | CASSQTGYHGYTF | TGTGCCAGCAGCCAGACAGGGTATCATGGCTACACCTTC